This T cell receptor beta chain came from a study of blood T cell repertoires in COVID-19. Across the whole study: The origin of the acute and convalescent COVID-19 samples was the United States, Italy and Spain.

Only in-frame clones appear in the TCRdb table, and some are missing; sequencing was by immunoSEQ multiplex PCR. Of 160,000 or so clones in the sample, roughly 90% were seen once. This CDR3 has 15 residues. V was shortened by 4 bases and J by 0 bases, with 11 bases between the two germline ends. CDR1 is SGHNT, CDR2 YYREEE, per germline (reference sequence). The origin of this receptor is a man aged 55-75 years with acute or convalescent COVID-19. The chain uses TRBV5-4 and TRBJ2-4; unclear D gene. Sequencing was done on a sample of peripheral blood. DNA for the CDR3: TGTGCCAGCAGCCCATCCCAGATAGCCAAAAACATTCAGTACTTC. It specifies CASSPSQIAKNIQYF.